The source of this TCR beta chain is a study of blood T cells in healthy people across ages. Isolated PBMCs totaled at least 7 million in each sample. A sample-barcoded 5' primer and a J-beta primer mix were used in a second PCR of about 7 to 12 cycles. Through a template-switch adaptor with 12 random nucleotides, each cDNA molecule received a tag. Each of the samples gave a minimum of 2.5 million paired-end reads that contained CDR3. MiXCR was run by TCRdb on the 5' RACE reads, yielding one entry per CDR3 protein. The repertoire includes about 770,000 distinct CDR3 sequences, about 42% of them detected once, and approximately 19% sits in the top ten. What was sequenced was blood. The sequence derives from a man aged 60 to 69 in good health.

As DNA, the CDR3 is TGCAGCGTTGTGTCTAGCGGGAGCAATGAGCAGTTCTTC. Translated, it gives CSVVSSGSNEQFF. The rearrangement joins TRBV29-1 to TRBJ2-1; 10 nucleotides align to TRBD2. V lost 4 bases, J lost 6 bases, and 3 bases stayed unmatched. Germline CDR1 is SQVTM and CDR2 is ANQGSEA. This CDR3 has 13 amino acids.